This T cell receptor beta chain came from a study of memory B cells and T cells in multiple sclerosis. The CDR3 extends over 15 amino acids. V was cut by 7 bases and J by 2 bases, with 14 bases left in between. Germline assignment: CDR1 MNHEY and CDR2 SVGAGI. Separate sequencing covered autoproliferating (CFSE-dim) and non-proliferating (CFSE-high) T cells from stimulus-free culture. Replicate wells were pooled after approximately 7 days of stimulus-free culture of roughly 5x10^7 CFSE-labeled PBMCs. Here immunoSEQ multiplex PCR was the method, and the copy in TCRdb shows in-frame clones only, minus some. The table has approximately 47,000 clones, over 75% seen once. As for this clone: Antigen: not known.

This chain uses TRBV6-5 with TRBJ2-2; tentatively, D is TRBD1 (5 bases). The sample comprised PBMCs from blood kept in culture. This TCR was recovered from a human donor with multiple sclerosis. The chain's CDR3 is CASTTAQGNTGELFF. In DNA, the CDR3 is TGTGCCAGCACCACCGCGCAGGGAAACACCGGGGAGCTGTTTTTT.